A single T cell receptor beta chain is shown here with its context. There are 16 residues in the CDR3. Sequencing used immunoSEQ multiplex PCR; TCRdb keeps in-frame clones, though not all of them. The data contain around 120,000 clones, 80% to 90% of them singletons. The source of the sample is a study of PD-L1 blockade in urothelial cancer. The time point denotes: peripheral blood 6 weeks after treatment start. The diagnosis in patients was locally advanced or metastatic urothelial carcinoma. The source was PBMCs, collected around atezolizumab (anti-PD-L1) treatment. The V gene is TRBV21-1, the J gene TRBJ1-1; the table calls TRBD1, which could not be checked here. TRBV21-1 is a listed pseudogene. This sequence originates from a man aged 60-69 years with urothelial cancer. CDR3 sequence: CASSKVRDRGPTEAFF. In DNA, the CDR3 is TGTGCCAGCAGCAAAGTTAGGGACAGGGGGCCCACTGAAGCTTTCTTT.